This TCR beta chain was sequenced in a study of T cell responses to AZD1222 COVID-19 vaccine. Study-level points and caveats: It was only 6 or 7 AZD1222 recipients who were seropositive at baseline.

Note on this clone: Its antigen is as yet unknown.

The CDR3 is 12 amino acids. CDR1 is MNHNS, CDR2 SASEGT, per germline. The V gene lost 2 bases and the J gene lost 6 bases, with 7 bases spanning the gap. The method was immunoSEQ multiplex PCR; TCRdb's version includes in-frame clones alone and lacks a portion of them. Here the sample spans approximately 89,000 clones, nearly 90% being singletons. This sample comprised peripheral blood, obtained on day 0 of AZD1222 vaccination. The rearrangement joins TRBV6-1 to TRBJ1-1; possibly TRBD1 for D (5 bases). This receptor was taken from an adult in good health. DNA for the CDR3: TGTGCCAGCAGTGAACGGGGCTCTGAAGCTTTCTTT. This encodes CASSERGSEAFF.